This T cell receptor (beta chain) was identified in a study of cytomegalovirus exposure and HLA in healthy donors. Overall study findings and caveats: In a later analysis, donors in an Asian-associated ancestry cluster reportedly had fewer N-insertions in productive TCRs than the cohort mean.

Primers: 60 Vbeta forward and 13 Jbeta reverse. Generated by immunoSEQ multiplex PCR, the TCRdb table keeps only in-frame clones and is missing some. The repertoire holds 200,000 or so clones, with 82% as singletons. Germline V CDR1 and CDR2: SGHNT, YYREEE (reference sequence). The ends lost 4 bases at V and 5 bases at J; junction bases unmatched: 9. This CDR3 contains 16 residues. A remark on this clone: Antigen: not known.

This sequence joins TRBV5-4 and TRBJ2-5; 12 nucleotides align to TRBD2. This TCR was recovered from a boy under 10 years old in good health and CMV-seronegative. Sequences were obtained from PBMCs. DNA of the CDR3: TGTGCCAGCAGCCTAGCGGGGGGGCCGGTCGGGGAGACCCAGTACTTC. It encodes CASSLAGGPVGETQYF.